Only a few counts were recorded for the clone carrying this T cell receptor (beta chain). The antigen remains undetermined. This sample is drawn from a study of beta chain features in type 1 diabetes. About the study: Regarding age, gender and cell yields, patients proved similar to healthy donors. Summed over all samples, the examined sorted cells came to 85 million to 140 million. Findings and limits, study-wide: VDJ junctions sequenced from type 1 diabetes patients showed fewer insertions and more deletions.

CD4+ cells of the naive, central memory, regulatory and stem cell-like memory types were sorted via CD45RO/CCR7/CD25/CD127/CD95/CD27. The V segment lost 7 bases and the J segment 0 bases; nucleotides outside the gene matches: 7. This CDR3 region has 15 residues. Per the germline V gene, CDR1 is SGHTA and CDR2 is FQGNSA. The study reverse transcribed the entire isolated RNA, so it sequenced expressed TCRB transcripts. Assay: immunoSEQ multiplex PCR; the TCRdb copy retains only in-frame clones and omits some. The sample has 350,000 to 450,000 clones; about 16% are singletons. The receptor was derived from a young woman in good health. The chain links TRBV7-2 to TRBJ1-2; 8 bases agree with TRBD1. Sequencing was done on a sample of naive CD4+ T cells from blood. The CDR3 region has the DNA TGTGCCAGCAACTTCGACAGGGGAGCTAACTATGGCTACACCTTC. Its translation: CASNFDRGANYGYTF.